This T cell receptor beta chain was sequenced in a study of technical replicates of blood from a handful of donors. CDR1 is SEHNR, CDR2 FQNEAQ, per germline (reference sequence). Unmatched junction bases numbered 8, after V lost 4 bases and J lost 9 bases. CDR3 length: 14 amino acids. Clones were sequenced by immunoSEQ multiplex PCR, and TCRdb holds only the in-frame ones, with some missing. The table records thousands of clones, approximately 95% of them present only once. The sequenced sample was PBMCs. This sequence was found in a human donor in good health. This chain links TRBV7-9 with TRBJ2-1, with 8 bases that match TRBD2. The CDR3 region has the DNA TGTGCCAGCAGCTCCGGGACTAGTGCGGCTGAGCAGTTCTTC. Translated, it gives CASSSGTSAAEQFF.